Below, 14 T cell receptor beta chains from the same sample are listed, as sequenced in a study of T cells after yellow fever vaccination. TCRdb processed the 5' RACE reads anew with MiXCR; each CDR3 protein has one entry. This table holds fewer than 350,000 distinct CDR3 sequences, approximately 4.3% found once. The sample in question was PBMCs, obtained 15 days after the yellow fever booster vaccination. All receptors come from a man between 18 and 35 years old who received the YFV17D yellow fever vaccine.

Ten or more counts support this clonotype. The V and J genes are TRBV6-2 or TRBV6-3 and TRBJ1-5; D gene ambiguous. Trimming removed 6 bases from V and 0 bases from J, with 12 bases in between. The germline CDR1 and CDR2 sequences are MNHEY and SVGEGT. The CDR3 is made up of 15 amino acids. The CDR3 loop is CASRVDGSSNQPQHF. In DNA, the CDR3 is TGTGCCAGCAGGGTTGATGGGTCTAGCAATCAGCCCCAGCATTTT.

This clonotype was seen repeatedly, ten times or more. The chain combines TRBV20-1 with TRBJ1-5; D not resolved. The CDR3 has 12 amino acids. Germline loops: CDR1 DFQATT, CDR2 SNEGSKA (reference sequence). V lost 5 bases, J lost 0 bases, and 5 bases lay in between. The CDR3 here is CSAEDSNQPQHF. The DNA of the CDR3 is TGCAGTGCTGAGGATAGCAATCAGCCCCAGCATTTT.

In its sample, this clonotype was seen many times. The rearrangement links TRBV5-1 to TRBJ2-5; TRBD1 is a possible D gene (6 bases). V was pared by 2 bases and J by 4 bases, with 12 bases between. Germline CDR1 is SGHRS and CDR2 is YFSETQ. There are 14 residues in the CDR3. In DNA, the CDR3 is TGCGCCAGCAGCTTCGCAGGGGTCGCAGAGACCCAGTACTTC. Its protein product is CASSFAGVAETQYF.

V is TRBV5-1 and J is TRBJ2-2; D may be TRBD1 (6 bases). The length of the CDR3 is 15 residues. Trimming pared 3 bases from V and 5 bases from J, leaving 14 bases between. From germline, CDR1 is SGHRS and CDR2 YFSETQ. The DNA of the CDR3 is TGCGCCAGCAGCTCGACGGGACAAGAGACCGGGGAGCTGTTTTTT. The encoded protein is CASSSTGQETGELFF.

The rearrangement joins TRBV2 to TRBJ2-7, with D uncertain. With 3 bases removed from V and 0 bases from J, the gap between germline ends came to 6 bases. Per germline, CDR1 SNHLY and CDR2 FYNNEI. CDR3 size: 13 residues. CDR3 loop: CASSDGSSYEQYV. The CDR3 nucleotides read TGTGCCAGCAGTGACGGTAGCTCCTACGAGCAGTACGTC.

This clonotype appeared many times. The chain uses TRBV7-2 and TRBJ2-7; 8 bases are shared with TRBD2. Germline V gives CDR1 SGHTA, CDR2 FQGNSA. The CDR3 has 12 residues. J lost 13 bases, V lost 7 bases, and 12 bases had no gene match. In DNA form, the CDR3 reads TGTGCCAGCAACCGGGGGGGCAAGCTACGATACGTC. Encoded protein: CASNRGGKLRYV.

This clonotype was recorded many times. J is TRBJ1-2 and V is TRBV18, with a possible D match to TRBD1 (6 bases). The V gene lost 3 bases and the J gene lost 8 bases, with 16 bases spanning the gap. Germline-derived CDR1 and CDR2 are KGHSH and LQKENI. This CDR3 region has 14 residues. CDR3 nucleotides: TGTGCCAGCTCACCTACCAGGGGTGACGAGGGCTACACCTTC. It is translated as CASSPTRGDEGYTF.

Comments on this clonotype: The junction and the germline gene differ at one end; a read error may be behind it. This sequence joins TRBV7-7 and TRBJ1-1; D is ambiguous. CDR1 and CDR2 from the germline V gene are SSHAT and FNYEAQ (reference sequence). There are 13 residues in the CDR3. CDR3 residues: CASSQDSNTEAFF. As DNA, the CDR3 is TGTGCTAGCAGCCAGGACTCGAACACTGAAGCTTTCTTT.

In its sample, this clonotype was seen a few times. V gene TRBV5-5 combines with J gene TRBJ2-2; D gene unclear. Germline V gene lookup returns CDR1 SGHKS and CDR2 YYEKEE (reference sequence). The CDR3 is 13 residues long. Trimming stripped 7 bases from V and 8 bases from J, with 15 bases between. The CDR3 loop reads CASAGIPEGELFF. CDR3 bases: TGTGCCAGCGCTGGGATACCAGAAGGGGAGCTGTTTTTT. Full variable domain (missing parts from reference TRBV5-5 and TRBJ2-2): DAGVTQSPTHLIKTRGQQVTLRCSPISGHKSVSWYQQVLGQGPQFIFQYYEKEERGRGNFPDRFSARQFPNYSSELNVNALLLGDSALYLCASAGIPEGELFFGEGSRLTVL.

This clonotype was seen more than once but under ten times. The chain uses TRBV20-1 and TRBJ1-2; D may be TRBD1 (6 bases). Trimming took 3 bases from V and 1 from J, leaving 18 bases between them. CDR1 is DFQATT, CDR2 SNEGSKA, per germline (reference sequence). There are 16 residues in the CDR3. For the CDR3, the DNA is TGCAGTGCTAGCGCGCTCCGGGACACATTTAACTATGGCTACACCTTC. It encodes CSASALRDTFNYGYTF.

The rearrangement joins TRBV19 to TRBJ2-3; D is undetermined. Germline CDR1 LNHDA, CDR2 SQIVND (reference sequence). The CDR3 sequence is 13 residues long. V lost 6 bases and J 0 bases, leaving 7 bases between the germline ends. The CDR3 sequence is CASRQTSTDTQYF. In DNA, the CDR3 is TGTGCCAGTAGACAGACGAGCACAGATACGCAGTATTTT.

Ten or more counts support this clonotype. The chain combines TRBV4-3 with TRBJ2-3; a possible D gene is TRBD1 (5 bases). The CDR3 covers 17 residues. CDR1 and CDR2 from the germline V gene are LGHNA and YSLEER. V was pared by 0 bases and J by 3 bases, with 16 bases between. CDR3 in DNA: TGCGCCAGCAGCCAAGATCTTTTAGGACACCTGACAGATACGCAGTATTTT. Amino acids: CASSQDLLGHLTDTQYF.

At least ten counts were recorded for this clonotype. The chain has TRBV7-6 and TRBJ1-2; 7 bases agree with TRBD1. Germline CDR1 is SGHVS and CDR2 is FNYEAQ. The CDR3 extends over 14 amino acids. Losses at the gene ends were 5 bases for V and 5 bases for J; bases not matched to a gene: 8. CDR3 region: CASSATGTHYGYTF. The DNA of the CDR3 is TGTGCCAGCAGCGCGACAGGGACCCATTATGGCTACACCTTC.

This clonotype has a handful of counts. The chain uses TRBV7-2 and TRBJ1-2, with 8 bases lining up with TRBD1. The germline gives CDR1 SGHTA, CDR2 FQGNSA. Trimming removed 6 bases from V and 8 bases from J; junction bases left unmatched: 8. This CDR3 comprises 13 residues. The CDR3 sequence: CASRLQGVGGYTF. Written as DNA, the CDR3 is TGTGCCAGCAGATTACAGGGGGTCGGAGGCTACACCTTC.